The 11 T cell receptor beta chains in this list originate from one sample, sequenced in a study of shared clonotypes between healthy human individuals. The protocol was immunoSEQ multiplex PCR, while the TCRdb copy is restricted to in-frame clones and leaves out a portion. The sample has about 490,000 clones; 79% are singletons. Sequencing was done on a sample of PBMCs. The receptor source for this set is a woman in her thirties or forties in good health. Some clones in this sample may be carry-over from other donors' samples.

This sequence joins TRBV5-1 and TRBJ2-5, with D perhaps matching TRBD2 (5 bases). Germline V lookup: CDR1 SGHRS, CDR2 YFSETQ. This CDR3 region has 14 residues. With 5 bases removed from V and 4 bases from J, the gap between germline ends came to 15 bases. The CDR3: CASSSGNFRETQYF. For the CDR3, the DNA is TGCGCCAGCAGTTCCGGGAATTTTAGAGAGACCCAGTACTTC.

This clone occurred a few times. This specimen includes other DNA sequences encoding the same CDR3. J is TRBJ2-5 and V is TRBV7-3, with 8 bases that match TRBD1. The CDR3 consists of 13 residues. Germline V gene lookup returns CDR1 SGHTA and CDR2 FQGTGA. J was trimmed by 4 bases and V by 5 bases; bases with no gene match: 3. The CDR3 sequence: CASSRGQGETQYF. CDR3 coding DNA: TGTGCCAGCAGCCGCGGACAGGGAGAGACCCAGTACTTC.

The genes are TRBV2 and TRBJ1-1, with D tentatively TRBD1 (5 bases). Germline CDR1 SNHLY, CDR2 FYNNEI. There are 13 residues in the CDR3. Deletions cut 0 bases from V and 10 bases from J, with 12 bases between. This CDR3 is CASSEAPGSPAFF. The CDR3 DNA is TGTGCCAGCAGTGAAGCCCCAGGGAGTCCAGCTTTCTTT.

The CDR3 loop is CASSLSLQVREQYF. CDR3 bases: TGTGCCAGCAGCTTGAGCCTCCAAGTTCGCGAGCAGTACTTC. V is TRBV7-6 and J is TRBJ2-7; D not certain. The CDR3 covers 14 residues. The V and J ends lost 3 bases and 6 bases respectively, with 15 bases between them. Germline CDR1 and CDR2: SGHVS and FNYEAQ.

V usage is TRBV5-4 and J usage is TRBJ1-1; D call uncertain. The CDR3 has 12 residues. Germline-derived CDR1 and CDR2 are SGHNT and YYREEE (reference sequence). Between the trimmed V and J ends, which lost 5 bases and 4 bases, there was a span of 9 bases. The CDR3 loop is CASSLELTEAFF. CDR3 sequence (DNA): TGTGCCAGCAGTCTAGAGCTCACTGAAGCTTTCTTT.

V is TRBV18 and J is TRBJ1-4, with D maybe TRBD1 (6 bases). Germline values: CDR1 KGHSH, CDR2 LQKENI. The V end was cut by 6 bases, the J end by 4 bases, with 21 bases between. The CDR3 spans 17 residues. CDR3 bases: TGTGCCAGCTCCCCTGCAGGGGCCGCTGCAAATAATGAAAAACTGTTTTTT. Encoded protein: CASSPAGAAANNEKLFF. The full variable domain, in which reference TRBV18 and TRBJ1-4 provide the parts outside the CDR3, is NAGVMQNPRHLVRRRGQEARLRCSPMKGHSHVYWYRQLPEEGLKFMVYLQKENIIDESGMPKERFSAEFPKEGPSILRIQQVVRGDSAAYFCASSPAGAAANNEKLFFGSGTQLSVL.

V and J are TRBV28 and TRBJ2-7; unclear D gene. This CDR3 contains 14 residues. V lost 7 bases, J lost 0 bases, and 13 bases lay in between. The germline CDR1 and CDR2 sequences are MDHEN and SYDVKM. The CDR3 is CASNSGVLSYEQYF. DNA of the CDR3: TGTGCCAGCAATTCTGGAGTTCTCTCCTACGAGCAGTACTTC.

The chain combines TRBV29-1 with TRBJ2-1; TRBD2 agrees at 7 bases. V dropped 1 base and J dropped 7; count of bases not matched to a gene: 7. The CDR3 sequence is 14 residues long. The germline gives CDR1 SQVTM, CDR2 ANQGSEA. CDR3 nucleotides: TGCAGCGTTGAAGGGGGCGGGAGTAGAAATGAGCAGTTCTTC. Protein sequence: CSVEGGGSRNEQFF.

The V gene is TRBV2, the J gene TRBJ2-2; D possibly corresponds to TRBD2 (6 bases). The CDR3 length is 14 residues. V was cut by 2 bases and J by 6 bases, with 10 bases left in between. CDR1 is SNHLY, CDR2 FYNNEI, per germline. CDR3 coding DNA: TGTGCCAGCAGTGAAAGTACGGGAGCCGGGGAGCTGTTTTTT. Protein sequence: CASSESTGAGELFF.

The CDR3 DNA reads as TGTGCCACTCGGGACAACTACTCCTACGAGCAGTACTTC. Translation gives CATRDNYSYEQYF. This chain connects TRBV19 to TRBJ2-7, with D possibly being TRBD1 (6 bases). This CDR3 is built from 13 residues. In germline, CDR1 is LNHDA, CDR2 SQIVND (reference sequence). Trimming took off 10 bases at V and 0 bases at J, with 13 bases between the two ends.

The V and J genes are TRBV13 and TRBJ2-7; D unresolved. Germline CDR1 and CDR2: PRHDT and FYEKMQ (reference sequence). Trimming took off 0 bases at V and 0 bases at J, with 3 bases between the two ends. The CDR3 runs to 13 residues. CDR3 residues: CASSLGVSYEQYF. Written as DNA, the CDR3 is TGTGCCAGCAGCTTAGGGGTCTCCTACGAGCAGTACTTC.